The sequence of this TCR beta chain was determined in a study of shared clonotypes between healthy human individuals. With respect to this clone: No antigen is known for it.

Per the study methods: ImmunoSEQ yielded junction-only sequences lacking quality scores, so filtering differed. Sequenced by immunoSEQ multiplex PCR; TCRdb stores in-frame clones only, minus some. D and trimming were read from the DNA, whereas the V and J calls and clone size are those reported in that table. The sample includes roughly 1 million clones, about 77% seen only once; the top ten take roughly 1.5%. With 0 bases removed from V and 5 bases from J, the gap between germline ends came to 10 bases. Germline lookup yields CDR1 SGHNT and CDR2 YYREEE (reference sequence). This CDR3 is built from 14 residues. Findings and limits, study-wide: Against clonotypes common to all four donors, non-shared ones had lower generation probabilities.

The receptor's source is a young man in good health. Sequencing input: memory CD4+ T cells sorted from blood. The subset was: CD45RA-negative fraction. The chain is built from TRBV5-4 and TRBJ2-3, with TRBD2 as a possible D gene (5 bases). DNA for the CDR3: TGTGCCAGCAGCTTGGGAGGGTTCAAAGATACGCAGTATTTT. This translates into CASSLGGFKDTQYF.